One and the same sample provided the 27 T cell receptor beta chains below, sequenced in a study of T cells in Graves' hyperthyroidism and ophthalmopathy. Amplification targeted TCR beta CDR3 regions from RNA transcripts. The TCR CDR3 was amplified in a first-round RT-PCR using the HTBI primer set. TCRdb re-derived calls from the multiplex PCR reads in MiXCR, one entry per CDR3 protein. The table shows roughly 560,000 distinct CDR3 sequences, with approximately 15% occurring only once. Source material: blood. These receptors were collected from a woman between 35 and 50 years old with Graves' ophthalmopathy.

This clonotype has a count of ten or more. The gene calls are TRBV19 and TRBJ2-5; no clear D gene. The CDR3 is 14 amino acids. CDR1 and CDR2 (germline): LNHDA, SQIVND (reference sequence). V gave up 3 bases and J gave up 0 bases, with 8 bases separating them. The CDR3 sequence is CASSISRNQETQYF. The CDR3 DNA reads as TGTGCCAGTAGTATCTCGCGAAACCAAGAGACCCAGTACTTC.

This clonotype was seen repeatedly, ten times or more. This CDR3 is CSAGQPYTEAFF. CDR3 nucleotide sequence: TGCAGTGCTGGGCAACCGTACACTGAAGCTTTCTTT. The chain uses TRBV20-1 and TRBJ1-1; D remains unclear. This CDR3 comprises 12 residues. V lost 5 bases and J 3 bases, leaving 10 bases between the germline ends. Germline CDR1 DFQATT, CDR2 SNEGSKA (reference sequence).

The V and J genes are TRBV6-5 and TRBJ1-2; perhaps TRBD1 as D (5 bases). Trimming removed 2 bases from V and 8 bases from J, with 9 bases in between. The CDR3 is made up of 12 amino acids. Germline values: CDR1 MNHEY, CDR2 SVGAGI. The CDR3: CASSYRGEGYTF. The CDR3 DNA reads TGTGCCAGCAGTTACCGAGGGGAAGGCTACACCTTC.

The rearrangement uses TRBV4-2 and TRBJ2-7, with D possibly matching TRBD1 (5 bases). The CDR3 extends over 13 amino acids. Per germline, CDR1 LGHNA and CDR2 YNFKEQ. Trimming stripped 1 base from V and 5 bases from J, with 9 bases between. The CDR3: CASSQVWGDEQYF. In DNA form, the CDR3 reads TGTGCCAGCAGCCAAGTGTGGGGCGACGAGCAGTACTTC.

The chain recombines TRBV20-1 with TRBJ1-5; D is uncertain. CDR3 length: 13 residues. Per the germline V gene, CDR1 is DFQATT and CDR2 is SNEGSKA (reference sequence). V gave up 3 bases and J gave up 4 bases, with 10 bases separating them. CDR3 region: CSASGWANQPQHF. The CDR3 DNA is TGCAGTGCTAGTGGCTGGGCGAATCAGCCCCAGCATTTT.

This clonotype was seen ten or more times. The chain recombines TRBV11-2 with TRBJ2-1; D is unclear. Germline-derived CDR1 and CDR2 are SGHAT and FQNNGV. The CDR3 runs to 14 residues. V gave up 1 base and J gave up 6 bases, with 10 bases separating them. Here the CDR3 DNA reads TGTGCCAGCAGCTTAGGGTTCTTGACCAATGAGCAGTTCTTC. It codes for CASSLGFLTNEQFF.

This clonotype was seen at least ten times. The genes are TRBV2 and TRBJ2-7; D possibly matches TRBD1 or TRBD2 (5 bases each). Trimming cost V 4 bases and J 6 bases, with 10 bases left between them. CDR1 is SNHLY, CDR2 FYNNEI, per germline. The CDR3 is 12 residues long. CDR3 in amino acids: CASSVGGSEQYF. In DNA, the CDR3 is TGTGCCAGCAGTGTTGGGGGTAGCGAGCAGTACTTC.

This clonotype was picked up many times. This chain uses TRBV7-8 with TRBJ2-7, with D perhaps TRBD1 (5 bases). CDR3 length: 13 amino acids. Trimming took off 2 bases at V and 12 bases at J, with 17 bases between the two ends. Germline V gene lookup returns CDR1 SGHVS and CDR2 FQNEAQ. In DNA form, the CDR3 reads TGTGCCAGCAGCTTAAAGACAACAGGTGGCAGGTACTTC. This translates into CASSLKTTGGRYF.

This clonotype was seen a few times. V is TRBV5-1 and J is TRBJ2-5, with 8 bases fitting TRBD1. CDR1 SGHRS and CDR2 YFSETQ come from the germline V gene. The length of the CDR3 is 16 residues. V shed 0 bases and J 0 bases; nucleotides not matched to a gene: 4. CDR3 region: CASSLGRTGNQETQYF. CDR3 nucleotides: TGCGCCAGCAGCTTGGGTCGGACAGGGAACCAAGAGACCCAGTACTTC.

The CDR3 spells CASSLGRDKYGYTF. The CDR3 coding sequence is TGTGCCAGCAGTTTAGGTCGCGACAAGTATGGCTACACCTTC. The chain employs TRBV12-3 or TRBV12-4 and TRBJ1-2; no reliable D call. This CDR3 spans 14 amino acids. With 1 base removed from V and 5 bases from J, the gap between germline ends came to 11 bases.

As concerns this clonotype: An end of the junction does not agree with germline; a read error may underlie this. The J gene is TRBJ1-3, the V gene TRBV30, with 7 nucleotides matching TRBD1. Germline lookup yields CDR1 GTSNPN and CDR2 SVGIG (reference sequence). There are 17 residues in the CDR3. This CDR3 reads CAWKGVTPGQRGNTMYF. In DNA, the CDR3 is TGTGCCTGGAAAGGGGTCACCCCGGGACAGCGGGGAAACACCATGTATTTT.

This clonotype has at least ten counts. The chain combines TRBV29-1 with TRBJ2-2; D uncertain. The CDR3 spans 13 residues. The V end was cut by 4 bases, the J end by 6 bases, with 12 bases between. Germline CDR1 is SQVTM and CDR2 is ANQGSEA. The CDR3, as DNA: TGCAGCGTTGGAATCAGTACGGCCGGGGAGCTGTTTTTT. Amino acid sequence: CSVGISTAGELFF.

The chain combines TRBV6-1 with TRBJ2-2, with 7 positions matching TRBD2. Trimming cost V 5 bases and J 7 bases; bases outside gene matches: 10. This CDR3 region has 15 residues. Per the germline V gene, CDR1 is MNHNS and CDR2 is SASEGT. The DNA for the CDR3 is TGTGCCAGCAGTCAAGGACTAGGTGGTGGCGGGGAGCTGTTTTTT. Its translation: CASSQGLGGGGELFF.

This clonotype was seen repeatedly, ten times or more. This sequence joins TRBV4-1 and TRBJ2-5, with D perhaps given as TRBD1 or TRBD2 (7 bases each). The CDR3 is made up of 15 amino acids. Germline values: CDR1 MGHRA, CDR2 YSYEKL. V gave up 1 base and J gave up 5 bases, with 14 bases separating them. CDR3 residues: CASSQASQGGETQYF. The CDR3 DNA reads as TGCGCCAGCAGCCAAGCCAGCCAGGGGGGGGAGACCCAGTACTTC.

At least ten counts were recorded for this clonotype. The chain joins TRBV6-5 to TRBJ2-7; D ambiguous. The CDR3 runs 17 residues. Germline V gives CDR1 MNHEY, CDR2 SVGAGI. V gave up 0 bases and J gave up 3 bases, with 18 bases separating them. The CDR3 coding sequence is TGTGCCAGCAGTTACTCGAGGTTGGTCAACCCAATCTACGAGCAGTACTTC. This codes for CASSYSRLVNPIYEQYF.

The sample holds many counts of this clonotype. The chain carries TRBV19 and TRBJ1-5; D is unclear. V lost 1 base, J lost 3 bases, and 7 bases lay in between. Germline values: CDR1 LNHDA, CDR2 SQIVND (reference sequence). CDR3 size: 14 residues. The CDR3 spells CASSIGQDNQPQHF. Here the CDR3 DNA reads TGTGCCAGTAGTATAGGCCAGGACAATCAGCCCCAGCATTTT.

Many counts were recorded for this clonotype. The chain couples TRBV5-6 to TRBJ1-5; TRBD1 agrees at 9 bases. The germline gives CDR1 SGHDT, CDR2 YYEEEE. The trim removed 0 bases at V and 6 bases at J, leaving 4 bases unmatched. The CDR3 runs 15 residues. The CDR3 loop is CASSLGDRASQPQHF. The CDR3 coding sequence is TGTGCCAGCAGCTTGGGGGACAGGGCTTCTCAGCCCCAGCATTTT.

With regard to this clonotype: The CDR3 does not close with the conserved phenylalanine or tryptophan, likely indicating a read error. The DNA is omitted, as the CDR3 cannot be located on it reliably, and the CDR3 follows TCRdb's listing. The rearrangement joins TRBV6-2 or TRBV6-3 to TRBJ1-5; no DNA check was done on the table's D call, TRBD1. The CDR3 length is 15 residues, termini included. In germline, CDR1 is MNHEY, CDR2 SVGEGT. This CDR3 is CASSYSGQFNQPQHS.

This clonotype was seen many times. V and J are TRBV6-1 and TRBJ1-5; the D gene is possibly TRBD1 (5 bases). Germline V gives CDR1 MNHNS, CDR2 SASEGT. This CDR3 is 14 amino acids long. V gave up 2 bases and J gave up 1 base, with 6 bases separating them. The CDR3 sequence is CASSERDSNQPQHF. The CDR3 DNA reads as TGTGCCAGCAGTGAAAGGGACAGCAATCAGCCCCAGCATTTT.

The chain combines TRBV27 with TRBJ1-1; unclear D gene. V lost 7 bases, J lost 3 bases, and 15 bases lay in between. There are 14 residues in the CDR3. Germline CDR1 is MNHEY and CDR2 is SMNVEV (reference sequence). CDR3 loop: CASKVGSSHTEAFF. CDR3 coding DNA: TGTGCCAGCAAAGTAGGCAGTTCCCACACTGAAGCTTTCTTT.

This clonotype was counted at least ten times. The J gene is TRBJ2-5, the V gene TRBV6-1, with 8 bases that match TRBD2. V lost 2 bases to trimming and J lost 5 bases; unmatched junction nucleotides: 7. Germline lookup yields CDR1 MNHNS and CDR2 SASEGT. This CDR3 is built from 15 residues. The CDR3 DNA follows: TGTGCCAGCAGTGAACTGAGACTAGCGTGGGAGACCCAGTACTTC. Its translation: CASSELRLAWETQYF.

The table lists this clonotype with many counts. The gene calls are TRBV12-3 or TRBV12-4 and TRBJ1-1; D is unclear. The CDR3 is 14 amino acids. The V end lost 6 bases, the J end lost 1 base, and 12 bases lay between the germline ends. CDR3 sequence: CASSSAGPNTEAFF. In DNA, the CDR3 is TGTGCCAGCAGCAGTGCCGGGCCGAACACTGAAGCTTTCTTT.

V and J are TRBV20-1 and TRBJ2-5, with 9 positions matching TRBD2. V lost 7 bases and J lost 1; bases outside the gene matches: 10. Germline CDR1 is DFQATT and CDR2 is SNEGSKA (reference sequence). The CDR3 runs to 15 residues. The CDR3 loop reads CSVGAGGPSQETQYF. The CDR3 DNA reads as TGCAGTGTGGGGGCGGGAGGGCCCTCCCAAGAGACCCAGTACTTC.

This clonotype has at least ten counts. This sequence joins TRBV6-2 or TRBV6-3 and TRBJ1-2; possible D gene TRBD1, 6 bases. The CDR3 runs 14 residues. Germline V gene sequence: CDR1 MNHEY, CDR2 SVGEGT. V was shortened by 6 bases and J by 4 bases, with 15 bases between the two germline ends. CDR3 sequence reads: CASRLNRASYGYTF. The CDR3 nucleotides are TGTGCCAGCAGACTAAACAGGGCGAGCTATGGCTACACCTTC.

This clonotype has more than one count but fewer than ten. The chain links TRBV7-2 to TRBJ1-3; D ambiguous. The germline V gene encodes CDR1 SGHTA and CDR2 FQGNSA. The V gene lost 5 bases and the J gene lost 2 bases, with 13 bases spanning the gap. CDR3 length: 15 amino acids. The CDR3 nucleotides read TGTGCCAGCAGCCAGTACCTGGAAACTGGAAACACCATATATTTT. It specifies CASSQYLETGNTIYF.

The sample holds many counts of this clonotype. The rearrangement uses TRBV7-8 and TRBJ2-7, with TRBD2 identical over 15 bases. Trimming took 1 base from V and 3 from J; bases not matched to a gene: 4. The CDR3 has 17 amino acids. Germline CDR1 SGHVS, CDR2 FQNEAQ. CDR3 bases: TGTGCCAGCAGCTTAGGAGGACTAGCGGGAGGGAACTACGAGCAGTACTTC. Residues: CASSLGGLAGGNYEQYF.

In its sample, this clonotype was seen a few times. V usage is TRBV3-1 and J usage is TRBJ1-5, with TRBD1 as a possible D gene (5 bases). Germline V gene lookup returns CDR1 LGHDT and CDR2 YNNKEL (reference sequence). V was clipped by 4 bases and J by 4 bases, with 14 bases between them. This CDR3 has 15 residues. The CDR3 region is CASSPRGGVNQPQHF. In DNA, the CDR3 is TGTGCCAGCAGCCCCAGAGGAGGGGTAAATCAGCCCCAGCATTTT.